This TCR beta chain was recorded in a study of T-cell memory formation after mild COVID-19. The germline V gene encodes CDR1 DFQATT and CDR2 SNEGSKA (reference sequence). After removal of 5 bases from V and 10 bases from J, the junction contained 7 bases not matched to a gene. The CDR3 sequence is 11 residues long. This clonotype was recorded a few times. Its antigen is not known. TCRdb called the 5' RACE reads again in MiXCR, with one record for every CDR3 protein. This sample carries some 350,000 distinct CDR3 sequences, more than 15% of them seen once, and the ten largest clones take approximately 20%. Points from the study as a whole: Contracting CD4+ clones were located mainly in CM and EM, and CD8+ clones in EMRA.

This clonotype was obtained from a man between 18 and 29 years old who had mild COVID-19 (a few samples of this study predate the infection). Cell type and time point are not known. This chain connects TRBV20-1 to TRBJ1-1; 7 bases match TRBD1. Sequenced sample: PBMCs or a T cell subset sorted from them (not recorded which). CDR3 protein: CSALTGSAAFF. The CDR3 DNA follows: TGCAGTGCTCTGACAGGGTCGGCAGCTTTCTTT.